Below, 29 T cell receptor beta chains from the same sample are listed, as sequenced in a study of T cell repertoires in cytomegalovirus infection. For these receptors, no antigen is known. TCRdb re-called the reads with MiXCR, one entry per CDR3 protein. The sample holds 300,000 or so distinct CDR3 sequences, approximately 25% seen once. This specimen consisted of cultured PBMCs, obtained from culture after CMV antigen stimulation. The receptors stem from a human donor in good health (CMV status not recorded). Some clones in this sample may be carry-over from other donors' samples.

V gene TRBV7-6 combines with J gene TRBJ1-5, with 10 bases lining up with TRBD1. CDR1 SGHVS and CDR2 FNYEAQ come from the germline V gene. V lost 5 bases, J lost 4 bases, and 5 bases stayed unmatched. The CDR3 is 15 residues long. Here the CDR3 DNA reads TGTGCCAGCAGCCTAACGGGACAGGGGAATCAGCCCCAGCATTTT. As protein: CASSLTGQGNQPQHF.

This clonotype appeared many times. An end of the junction differs from the germline gene, which may be a read error. The V and J genes are TRBV7-2 and TRBJ2-3, with a possible D match to TRBD2 (5 bases). Per the germline V gene, CDR1 is SGHTA and CDR2 is FQGNSA. The CDR3 covers 15 residues. The CDR3 here is CASSLAGSSTDTQCF. CDR3 DNA: TGTGCCAGCAGCTTAGCGGGGTCTAGCACAGATACGCAGTGTTTT.

This clonotype was recorded at least ten times. The J gene is TRBJ1-3, the V gene TRBV7-2, with TRBD1 as a possible D gene (6 bases). The CDR3 covers 15 residues. Germline values: CDR1 SGHTA, CDR2 FQGNSA. V lost 2 bases to trimming and J lost 2 bases, with 10 bases between them. CDR3 sequence: CASSLSWGPGNTIYF. CDR3 sequence (DNA): TGTGCCAGCAGCTTATCGTGGGGGCCTGGAAACACCATATATTTT.

The CDR3 sequence: CASSRTTKGVNPYGYTF. CDR3 nucleotide sequence: TGTGCCAGCAGCAGGACTACAAAGGGAGTAAATCCCTATGGCTACACCTTC. The chain joins TRBV5-6 to TRBJ1-2; D gene unclear. Trimming pared 4 bases from V and 4 bases from J, leaving 23 bases between. The CDR3 runs 17 residues. Germline lookup yields CDR1 SGHDT and CDR2 YYEEEE.

The chain employs TRBV4-1 and TRBJ2-7; D gene unclear. The germline gives CDR1 MGHRA, CDR2 YSYEKL. V was clipped by 2 bases and J by 0 bases, with 8 bases between them. The CDR3 sequence is 14 residues long. The CDR3, as DNA: TGCGCCAGCAGCCAATTGGGCAGCTCCTACGAGCAGTACTTC. Its translation is CASSQLGSSYEQYF.

This sequence joins TRBV5-4 and TRBJ2-2, with 15 bases matching TRBD2. The CDR3 is 15 amino acids. V was clipped by 6 bases and J by 8 bases; unmatched bases: 5. The germline V gene has CDR1 SGHNT and CDR2 YYREEE (reference sequence). CDR3 in amino acids: CASTEGLAGGGELFF. The DNA of the CDR3 is TGTGCCAGCACCGAGGGACTAGCGGGAGGAGGGGAGCTGTTTTTT.

This clonotype was counted at least ten times. The V gene is TRBV7-9, the J gene TRBJ1-4, with D perhaps TRBD1 (5 bases). Germline-derived CDR1 and CDR2 are SEHNR and FQNEAQ (reference sequence). This CDR3 comprises 14 residues. Trimming took 6 bases from V and 8 from J, leaving 16 bases between them. CDR3 region: CASRKGQMGEKLFF. The CDR3 DNA reads TGTGCCAGCAGAAAAGGACAAATGGGGGAAAAACTGTTTTTT.

This clonotype was recorded many times. This chain joins TRBV12-3 or TRBV12-4 and TRBJ2-3, with 9 bases aligning to TRBD2. Trimming took 6 bases from V and 2 from J; bases not matched to a gene: 3. This CDR3 spans 14 amino acids. The CDR3 DNA reads TGTGCCAGCAGGACTAGCGGACACACAGATACGCAGTATTTT. It translates to CASRTSGHTDTQYF.

This clonotype was counted once. This chain links TRBV19 with TRBJ2-1; 14 bases match TRBD2. The CDR3 length is 18 residues. The germline CDR1 and CDR2 sequences are LNHDA and SQIVND (reference sequence). V trimming: 6 bases; J trimming: 7 bases; junction bases outside the gene matches: 14. This CDR3 is CASSLLTSGRAARNEQFF. Here the CDR3 DNA reads TGTGCCAGTAGCCTTCTGACTAGCGGGAGGGCCGCTCGGAATGAGCAGTTCTTC.

The chain links TRBV6-2 or TRBV6-3 to TRBJ2-1, with 7 positions matching TRBD2. The CDR3 extends over 15 amino acids. CDR1 MNHEY and CDR2 SVGEGT come from the germline V gene. V lost 6 bases to trimming and J lost 15 bases; unmatched junction nucleotides: 20. CDR3: CASSPAERGGELGFF. CDR3 sequence (DNA): TGTGCCAGCAGCCCCGCAGAGCGGGGAGGGGAACTGGGGTTCTTC.

At least ten counts were recorded for this clonotype. This chain joins TRBV7-8 and TRBJ2-1; 9 bases line up with TRBD2. The J segment lost 2 bases and the V segment lost 2 bases, leaving 1 base of the junction unmatched. Germline assignment: CDR1 SGHVS and CDR2 FQNEAQ. CDR3 length: 15 residues. This CDR3 reads CASSLRLAAYNEQFF. CDR3 in DNA: TGTGCCAGCAGCTTAAGACTAGCGGCCTACAATGAGCAGTTCTTC.

This clonotype was counted at least ten times. The V gene is TRBV7-8, the J gene TRBJ2-1; TRBD1 agrees at 8 bases. The CDR3 extends over 14 amino acids. Germline CDR1 and CDR2: SGHVS and FQNEAQ. Trimming cost V 5 bases and J 8 bases; bases outside gene matches: 8. The CDR3 region has the DNA TGTGCCAGCAGCCTAGGGGACAGGTGGGATGAGCAGTTCTTC. As protein: CASSLGDRWDEQFF.

This clonotype came up a few times. The chain uses TRBV6-2 or TRBV6-3 and TRBJ2-2; no clear D. The germline V and J ends were trimmed by 7 bases and 2 bases, with 5 bases remaining between them. The CDR3 runs 12 residues. CDR1 MNHEY and CDR2 SVGEGT come from the germline V gene. The CDR3, as DNA: TGTGCCAGCAACTCTAACACCGGGGAGCTGTTTTTT. Its protein product is CASNSNTGELFF.

CDR3 loop: CASSLAGGDSDKLFF. The CDR3 DNA follows: TGTGCCAGCAGCTTAGCGGGCGGTGATAGTGACAAACTGTTTTTT. V is TRBV7-2 and J is TRBJ1-4, with unresolved D. V lost 0 bases and J lost 11, with 16 bases in between. This CDR3 spans 15 amino acids. CDR1 and CDR2 (germline): SGHTA, FQGNSA.

This clonotype was seen a few times. V usage is TRBV4-3 and J usage is TRBJ2-1; 8 bases are a match to TRBD2. The germline gives CDR1 LGHNA, CDR2 YSLEER. Trimming took 2 bases from V and 9 from J; bases not matched to a gene: 9. There are 15 residues in the CDR3. The CDR3 spells CASSQTGTRTSEQFF. The CDR3 DNA reads as TGCGCCAGCAGCCAAACCGGGACTAGAACTAGTGAGCAGTTCTTC.

The sample holds many counts of this clonotype. The chain carries TRBV20-1 and TRBJ2-1, with 10 nucleotides matching TRBD2. The CDR3 consists of 16 residues. After removal of 3 bases from V and 3 bases from J, the junction contained 8 bases not matched to a gene. Germline CDR1 DFQATT, CDR2 SNEGSKA (reference sequence). The CDR3 DNA reads TGCAGTGCTAGGGCAGCGGGAGGGAAGAACTACAATGAGCAGTTCTTC. Its protein product is CSARAAGGKNYNEQFF.

With respect to this clonotype: One end of the junction does not line up with germline, which may come from a read error. The V gene is TRBV6-6, the J gene TRBJ2-3; D is undetermined. Germline lookup yields CDR1 MNHNY and CDR2 SVGAGI (reference sequence). The CDR3 totals 15 residues. In DNA form, the CDR3 reads TGTGCCACCAGTTACGAGAGTCGGGCAACAGATACGCAGTATTTT. This codes for CATSYESRATDTQYF.

CDR3 residues: CASSFVFDEQYF. CDR3 DNA sequence: TGTGCCAGCAGTTTTGTCTTTGACGAGCAGTACTTC. This chain connects TRBV12-3 or TRBV12-4 to TRBJ2-7, with D uncertain. This CDR3 is 12 amino acids long. V was cut by 3 bases and J by 5 bases, with 8 bases left in between.

This clonotype turned up a few times. This chain connects TRBV6-5 to TRBJ2-7; no clear D. Trimming removed 7 bases at V and 2 bases at J, with 18 bases between. The CDR3 has 15 residues. Germline V gives CDR1 MNHEY, CDR2 SVGAGI. CDR3 sequence (DNA): TGTGCCAGCAACATCGGGCCTCCCGACCCCTACGAGCAGTACTTC. It yields the protein CASNIGPPDPYEQYF.

The table lists this clonotype with many counts. The rearrangement links TRBV7-8 to TRBJ1-5, with TRBD1 as a possible D gene (5 bases). V dropped 5 bases and J dropped 6 bases, with 11 bases sitting between them. The germline V gene has CDR1 SGHVS and CDR2 FQNEAQ. The CDR3 runs to 13 residues. CDR3 DNA: TGTGCCAGCAGCCCACCCCAGGGTCAGCCCCAGCATTTT. This gives the protein CASSPPQGQPQHF.

This clonotype was recorded many times. The CDR3 bases are TGTGCCAGCAGCCAACAGCTCAATCAGCCCCAGCATTTT. This gives the protein CASSQQLNQPQHF. The genes are TRBV7-6 and TRBJ1-5, with D unresolved. The CDR3 has 13 residues. Trimming took 5 bases from V and 3 from J, leaving 8 bases between them. Germline V gives CDR1 SGHVS, CDR2 FNYEAQ.

This chain connects TRBV12-3 or TRBV12-4 to TRBJ1-6; D is perhaps TRBD1 (5 bases). V was trimmed by 4 bases and J by 8 bases, leaving 18 bases between them. This CDR3 is 16 amino acids long. The CDR3 sequence is CASSSRDPGSDSPLHF. CDR3 nucleotides: TGTGCCAGCAGTTCTAGGGACCCAGGGTCTGATTCACCCCTCCACTTT.

J is TRBJ1-5 and V is TRBV2, with D perhaps TRBD1 (5 bases). The ends were cut back, 10 bases at V and 4 bases at J, with 26 bases in the middle. The CDR3 is made up of 17 amino acids. Germline-derived CDR1 and CDR2 are SNHLY and FYNNEI. This CDR3 is CAISRAGSAGVNQPQHF. CDR3 DNA sequence: TGTGCCATCTCCAGGGCAGGGTCTGCCGGGGTTAATCAGCCCCAGCATTTT.

The table lists this clonotype with a few counts. The rearrangement links TRBV20-1 to TRBJ2-1; tentatively, D is TRBD2 (6 bases). This CDR3 is built from 16 residues. V shed 0 bases and J shed 7 bases, with 19 bases lying between them. CDR1 DFQATT and CDR2 SNEGSKA come from the germline V gene (reference sequence). The CDR3 region is CSARDYIGRLGNEQFF. CDR3 sequence (DNA): TGCAGTGCTAGAGATTATATCGGTAGACTAGGTAATGAGCAGTTCTTC.

There are many counts of this clonotype. The chain combines TRBV7-2 with TRBJ2-2, with unresolved D. V was trimmed by 3 bases and J by 5 bases, leaving 13 bases between them. Germline assignment: CDR1 SGHTA and CDR2 FQGNSA. The CDR3 has 15 amino acids. Here the CDR3 DNA reads TGTGCCAGCAGCTTTGTCGGGTTGGGTACCGGGGAGCTGTTTTTT. Protein sequence: CASSFVGLGTGELFF.

This clonotype came up a few times. The rearrangement uses TRBV6-2 or TRBV6-3 and TRBJ2-7; TRBD2 matches at 13 bases. The V and J ends lost 2 bases and 3 bases, in that order; junction bases with no gene match: 4. Germline-derived CDR1 and CDR2 are MNHEY and SVGEGT. The CDR3 is made up of 16 amino acids. Here the CDR3 DNA reads TGTGCCAGCAGTTACCGGACTAGCGGGAGTCTCTACGAGCAGTACTTC. This encodes CASSYRTSGSLYEQYF.

This chain's CDR3 is CASGFQGNQETQYF. The CDR3 DNA reads as TGTGCCAGTGGATTTCAGGGAAACCAAGAGACCCAGTACTTC. The V gene is TRBV6-5, the J gene TRBJ2-5; perhaps TRBD1 as D (5 bases). V was shortened by 9 bases and J by 0 bases, with 14 bases between the two germline ends. Germline V gene sequence: CDR1 MNHEY, CDR2 SVGAGI. The CDR3 loop spans 14 amino acids.

This clonotype was counted at least ten times. The chain is built from TRBV7-6 and TRBJ1-3; D gene unclear. The CDR3 totals 18 residues. Germline CDR1 and CDR2: SGHVS and FNYEAQ. Trimming took off 1 base at V and 3 bases at J, with 19 bases between the two ends. The CDR3 loop is CASSLVVGSGLIGNTIYF. The CDR3 nucleotides read TGTGCCAGCAGCTTAGTGGTTGGGTCAGGACTAATTGGAAACACCATATATTTT.

This clonotype was seen ten or more times. The chain carries TRBV7-2 and TRBJ2-3, with D hard to call. Trimming took 7 bases from V and 0 from J, leaving 5 bases between them. The CDR3 is made up of 12 amino acids. Germline V CDR1 and CDR2: SGHTA, FQGNSA. Here the CDR3 reads CASTPSTDTQYF. CDR3 in DNA: TGTGCCAGCACCCCAAGCACAGATACGCAGTATTTT.